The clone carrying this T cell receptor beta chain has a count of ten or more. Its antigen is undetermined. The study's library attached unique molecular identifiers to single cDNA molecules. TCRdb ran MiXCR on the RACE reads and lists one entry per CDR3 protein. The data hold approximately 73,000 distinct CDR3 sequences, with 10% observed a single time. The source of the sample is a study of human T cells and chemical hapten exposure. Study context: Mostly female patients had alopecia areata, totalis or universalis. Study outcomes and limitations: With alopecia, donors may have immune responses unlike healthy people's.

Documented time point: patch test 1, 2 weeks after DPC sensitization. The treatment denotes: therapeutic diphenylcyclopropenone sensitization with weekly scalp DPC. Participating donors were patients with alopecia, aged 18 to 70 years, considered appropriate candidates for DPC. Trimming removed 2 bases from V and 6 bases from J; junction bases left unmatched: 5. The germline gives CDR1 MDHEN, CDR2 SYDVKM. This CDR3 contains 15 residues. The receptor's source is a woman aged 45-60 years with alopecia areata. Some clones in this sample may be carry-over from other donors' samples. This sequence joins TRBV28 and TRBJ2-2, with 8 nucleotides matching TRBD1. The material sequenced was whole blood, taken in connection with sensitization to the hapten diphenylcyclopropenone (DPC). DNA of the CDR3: TGTGCCAGCAGTTTACGGACAGGGACGTCCGGGGAGCTGTTTTTT. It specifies CASSLRTGTSGELFF.